This T cell receptor beta chain appears in the sequencing data of a study of T-cell memory formation after mild COVID-19 (dated by TCRdb to the early 2020s). Notes on the research overall: TCR sequence clusters from the two donors were found to be largely donor specific. Two young, previously healthy adult volunteers, one female and one male, were included in the cohort. T-cell clones expanding and contracting after mild COVID-19 in a couple of donors were tracked by longitudinal TCRalpha and TCRbeta repertoire sequencing.

What the work shows at the level of the full study, not this receptor alone: Clones that contracted from day 15 to 85 showed balanced CD4/CD8 phenotypes, whereas a second wave of clones that expanded from day 15 to 37 leaned towards CD4+. Only two mild cases were covered in the study, and larger cohorts including severe cases with pre-infection samples were considered necessary. Some responding clones were detected in pre-infection memory, which suggested that pre-existing cross-reactive memory T cells had joined the SARS-CoV-2 response. Contracting CD4+ clones were found mainly in CM and EM memory subsets, while CD8+ clones were enriched in EMRA. Whether the second-wave clones peaking on day 37 were SARS-CoV-2 specific was not confirmed.

The germline V gene specifies SGHRS as CDR1 and YFSETQ as CDR2. The CDR3, from cysteine to phenylalanine, totals 13 residues. Only the CDR3 portion is preserved as DNA: 39 bases, with reading frame beginning at the first base. V was cut back by 5 bases and J by 0 bases, leaving a gap of 7 bases between them. About this clonotype: Its antigen target is currently unknown. No much larger clonotype is one base removed from it; base qualities were not supplied.

Ficoll-Paque density gradient centrifugation was the method used to isolate PBMCs. Sequencing took place on an Illumina NovaSeq 6000. TCRalpha and TCRbeta cDNA libraries were constructed by 5'RACE with constant-segment primers, with sample barcodes and unique molecular identifiers being introduced. RNA was extracted from every sample with Trizol reagent. Amplification of the libraries took two PCR steps, and the second step added a second sample barcode plus Illumina TruSeq adapters. Sequencing of the libraries was done on an Illumina NovaSeq, producing 2 x 150 bp paired-end reads. The authors' analysis ran thus. The reads were demultiplexed and collapsed into UMI-guided consensus sequences using migec v1.2.7. Using mixcr v2.1.11, UMI consensuses were aligned to TRA and TRB V and J templates and then assembled into clonotypes. Expanded or contracted clonotypes were those called significant by both edgeR and NoisET, with noise models trained on biological replicates. For edgeR calls, a false discovery rate-adjusted p below 0.01 and a log2 fold-change threshold of 1 were applied. As an exploratory analysis of dynamics, max-normalized trajectories of the 1000 most abundant clonotypes were examined by PCA with hierarchical clustering. Separately sequenced CD4+ and CD8+ repertoires were used to assign the CD4 or CD8 phenotype of responding clones. TCRdb reprocessing: public reads trimmed at Q25 with fastp, clones called with MiXCR, in-frame beta chains kept. Merged by CDR3 protein, the rows form single entries marked with the most common genes and DNA. These V and J calls derive from TCRdb rather than the authors' analysis. The sample table shows 250,000 to 300,000 distinct CDR3 sequences, and 15% to 20% are seen once. Roughly 24% of the sample rests with the top ten.

Sequenced sample: PBMCs or a T cell subset sorted from them (not recorded which). Recombination joined TRBV5-1 with TRBJ2-3, with TRBD1 perhaps the D gene, on 5 matching bases. The receptor's source is a man younger than 30 who had mild COVID-19 (a few samples of this study predate the infection). The sample titles of this study are shuffled in the database, so cell type and time point are left out; the donor was told from shared clones. The CDR3 is CASRRTSTDTQYF. At the DNA level, the sequence is TGCGCCAGCAGAAGGACAAGCACAGATACGCAGTATTTT.